This T cell receptor beta chain is from a study of control samples from healthy donors and cancer patients. The CDR3 is made up of 13 amino acids. Germline trimming cut 2 bases from V and 6 bases from J; bases unmatched to any gene: 2. Repertoires were generated with immunoSEQ multiplex PCR, while TCRdb's copy carries only in-frame clones and drops some. The repertoire holds 70,000 or so clones, just under 90% seen once, with about 20% in the top ten. This receptor was obtained from a man aged 55-75 years with lung cancer. This chain links TRBV12-3 or TRBV12-4 with TRBJ2-5; 8 bases fit TRBD1. The sequenced sample consisted of PBMCs. CDR3 coding DNA: TGTGCCAGCAGTTTACAGGGGGCAAAGACCCAGTACTTC. Encoded protein: CASSLQGAKTQYF.